This passage covers 20 T cell receptor beta chains from one sample sequenced in a study of shared clonotypes between healthy human individuals. Libraries were prepared by immunoSEQ multiplex PCR; TCRdb keeps only in-frame clonotypes and omits some of them. The sample has about 770,000 clones; roughly 72% are singletons. The sample taken for sequencing was memory CD4+ T cells sorted from blood. As to subset: CD45RA-negative fraction. The receptors originated from a woman in her thirties in good health.

The rearrangement links TRBV7-2 to TRBJ2-6; weak D call: TRBD1 (6 bases). The germline gives CDR1 SGHTA, CDR2 FQGNSA. The CDR3 covers 16 residues. Trimming stripped 2 bases from V and 2 bases from J, with 10 bases between. The CDR3 bases are TGTGCCAGCAGCTTAAGGACAGCAACTGGGGCCAACGTCCTGACTTTC. Protein sequence: CASSLRTATGANVLTF.

The J gene is TRBJ2-3, the V gene TRBV11-3, with 7 bases matching TRBD2. This CDR3 has 16 amino acids. Germline V gene sequence: CDR1 SGHNT, CDR2 YENEEA. J gave up 2 bases and V 4 bases, and 9 bases lay outside the gene matches. CDR3 sequence: CASSSTGGATTDTQYF. As DNA, the CDR3 is TGTGCCAGCAGCTCCACGGGGGGTGCGACCACAGATACGCAGTATTTT.

In this sample, this clone turned up many times. The rearrangement uses TRBV2 and TRBJ1-5; 7 positions agree with TRBD1. The V gene end was trimmed by 2 bases and the J gene end by 9 bases; junction bases not matched to a gene: 4. This CDR3 region has 13 residues. Germline values: CDR1 SNHLY, CDR2 FYNNEI. The CDR3 nucleotides are TGTGCCAGCAGTGAAACAGGGGAGACGCCCCAGCATTTT. Its protein product is CASSETGETPQHF.

This chain links TRBV6-6 with TRBJ1-3; D not resolved. The CDR3 contains 16 residues. From germline, CDR1 is MNHNY and CDR2 SVGAGI (reference sequence). V lost 6 bases, J lost 0 bases, and 15 bases lay in between. The CDR3 spells CASSTFGPSSGNTIYF. CDR3 coding DNA: TGTGCCAGCAGCACTTTCGGGCCATCCTCTGGAAACACCATATATTTT.

This clone came up once. The genes are TRBV29-1 and TRBJ1-1, with TRBD1 matching over 11 bases. The germline V gene has CDR1 SQVTM and CDR2 ANQGSEA. This CDR3 comprises 13 residues. V was clipped by 7 bases and J by 5 bases; unmatched bases: 6. This CDR3 is CSGSRDRGTEAFF. The CDR3 DNA follows: TGCAGCGGTTCCCGGGACAGGGGGACTGAAGCTTTCTTT. Looking up the rest from reference TRBV29-1 and TRBJ1-1 gives the full variable domain: SAVISQKPSRDICQRGTSLTIQCQVDSQVTMMFWYRQQPGQSLTLIATANQGSEATYESGFVIDKFPISRPNLTFSTLTVSNMSPEDSSIYLCSGSRDRGTEAFFGQGTRLTVV.

The rearrangement joins TRBV11-3 to TRBJ1-1, with D perhaps matching TRBD1 (6 bases). Trimming removed 5 bases from V and 1 base from J, with 11 bases in between. This CDR3 spans 14 amino acids. Germline CDR1 and CDR2: SGHNT and YENEEA. CDR3 loop: CASSRQQGNTEAFF. The CDR3 region has the DNA TGTGCCAGCAGCCGGCAACAGGGGAACACTGAAGCTTTCTTT.

Points on this clone: This sample also contains other DNA sequences that code for the same CDR3. The chain couples TRBV10-3 to TRBJ1-2; TRBD1 aligns across 8 bases. CDR1 is ENHRY, CDR2 SYGVKD, per germline. Trimming took 6 bases from V and 3 from J; bases not matched to a gene: 3. This CDR3 has 13 amino acids. CDR3 region: CAISETGDYGYTF. CDR3 nucleotides: TGTGCCATCAGCGAGACAGGGGACTATGGCTACACCTTC.

This clone was counted between two and nine times. The genes are TRBV29-1 and TRBJ2-1; D gene unclear. The CDR3 spans 12 residues. CDR1 SQVTM and CDR2 ANQGSEA come from the germline V gene. The CDR3 DNA is TGCAGTGTGTTAGGGTCTAGCAATGAGCAGTTCTTC. This translates into CSVLGSSNEQFF.

V is TRBV28 and J is TRBJ2-2, with D perhaps TRBD2 (5 bases). This CDR3 contains 15 residues. V shed 7 bases and J shed 5 bases, with 17 bases lying between them. Germline V gives CDR1 MDHEN, CDR2 SYDVKM. CDR3 region: CASNDYTSETGELFF. In DNA form, the CDR3 reads TGTGCCAGCAACGACTACACGTCTGAAACCGGGGAGCTGTTTTTT.

The chain is built from TRBV5-1 and TRBJ2-3; 7 nucleotides align to TRBD1. V was clipped by 3 bases and J by 0 bases; unmatched bases: 4. The CDR3 consists of 15 residues. Germline V gene data show CDR1 as SGHRS and CDR2 as YFSETQ. The CDR3 is CASSYGQESTDTQYF. For the CDR3, the DNA is TGCGCCAGCAGCTACGGACAGGAAAGCACAGATACGCAGTATTTT.

The rearrangement links TRBV9 to TRBJ2-7; possibly TRBD1 or TRBD2 for D (5 bases each). Trimming cost V 0 bases and J 5 bases, with 15 bases left between them. Per the germline V gene, CDR1 is SGDLS and CDR2 is YYNGEE. CDR3 length equals 15 residues. CDR3 amino acids: CASSVGKGPGNEQYF. In DNA, the CDR3 is TGTGCCAGCAGCGTAGGAAAGGGGCCGGGGAACGAGCAGTACTTC.

CDR3 sequence (DNA): TGTGCCAGCAGCTTAAAAGATACGCAGTATTTT. The encoded protein is CASSLKDTQYF. V usage is TRBV7-9 and J usage is TRBJ2-3; D is uncertain. Looked up from germline, CDR1 is SEHNR and CDR2 is FQNEAQ (reference sequence). The CDR3 covers 11 residues. The V end lost 2 bases, the J end lost 5 bases, and 2 bases lay between the germline ends.

The chain uses TRBV28 and TRBJ2-1; perhaps TRBD2 as D (6 bases). Germline V lookup: CDR1 MDHEN, CDR2 SYDVKM. The V and J ends lost 6 bases and 5 bases respectively, with 17 bases between them. The CDR3 covers 15 residues. The CDR3 DNA is TGTGCCAGCAGGAATCCGGGACTTACGAACAATGAGCAGTTCTTC. It specifies CASRNPGLTNNEQFF.

This clone occurred once. The chain combines TRBV15 with TRBJ2-6; perhaps D is TRBD1 or TRBD2 (5 bases each). In germline, CDR1 is LNHNV, CDR2 YYDKDF (reference sequence). The CDR3 has 18 residues. Deletions cut 2 bases from V and 0 bases from J, with 14 bases between. CDR3 sequence reads: CATSRLSGTDSGANVLTF. CDR3 in DNA: TGTGCCACCAGCAGACTTAGTGGGACGGACTCTGGGGCCAACGTCCTGACTTTC.

This clone was found a few times. J is TRBJ2-1 and V is TRBV7-2, with a weak D call TRBD2 (5 bases). The V end lost 0 bases, the J end lost 14 bases, and 17 bases lay between the germline ends. The CDR3 sequence is 14 residues long. Germline V gene sequence: CDR1 SGHTA, CDR2 FQGNSA. The CDR3 reads CASSLATLGSWEFF. CDR3 sequence (DNA): TGTGCCAGCAGCTTAGCAACTTTGGGGAGCTGGGAGTTCTTC. Supplemented by reference TRBV7-2 and TRBJ2-1, the full variable domain reads GAGVSQSPSNKVTEKGKDVELRCDPISGHTALYWYRQSLGQGLEFLIYFQGNSAPDKSGLPSDRFSAERTGGSVSTLTIQRTQQEDSAVYLCASSLATLGSWEFFGPGTRLTVL.

This clone was recorded only once. CDR3 nucleotide sequence: TGTGCCAGCAGCTTAGTTTCCAGCGGGAGTTACGAGCAGTACTTC. This translates into CASSLVSSGSYEQYF. The V call is TRBV11-2, the J call TRBJ2-7, with 8 bases lining up with TRBD2. The CDR3 runs 15 residues. The germline V gene has CDR1 SGHAT and CDR2 FQNNGV. V was clipped by 1 base and J by 4 bases; unmatched bases: 6. Full variable domain (outside the CDR3, taken from reference TRBV11-2 and TRBJ2-7): EAGVAQSPRYKIIEKRQSVAFWCNPISGHATLYWYQQILGQGPKLLIQFQNNGVVDDSQLPKDRFSAERLKGVDSTLKIQPAKLEDSAVYLCASSLVSSGSYEQYFGPGTRLTVT.

The chain links TRBV23-1 to TRBJ1-4, with D possibly TRBD1 on 6 matching bases. TRBV23-1 is recorded as an ORF, its role being uncertain. The CDR3 consists of 15 residues. The V and J ends lost 2 bases and 8 bases respectively, with 15 bases between them. This CDR3 is CASSQPGGVREKLFF. DNA for the CDR3: TGCGCCAGCAGTCAACCCGGGGGCGTCAGAGAAAAACTGTTTTTT.

This clone occurred a few times. This chain connects TRBV9 to TRBJ2-3; maybe TRBD2 (6 bases). V shed 4 bases and J shed 2 bases, with 11 bases lying between them. CDR1 is SGDLS and CDR2 is YYNGEE in the germline V gene. CDR3 size: 14 residues. Written as DNA, the CDR3 is TGTGCCAGCAGCACCCGGACTAACACAGATACGCAGTATTTT. Encoded protein: CASSTRTNTDTQYF.

The rearrangement joins TRBV27 to TRBJ2-7; TRBD1 might be the D (5 bases). The CDR3 runs 15 residues. Germline CDR1 reads MNHEY; CDR2 reads SMNVEV (reference sequence). V lost 6 bases to trimming and J lost 4 bases, with 19 bases between them. The CDR3 DNA reads as TGTGCCAGCAGGCGACAGTTGGGTGGTTATTACGAGCAGTACTTC. Protein sequence: CASRRQLGGYYEQYF.

This clone was counted at least ten times. The chain links TRBV25-1 to TRBJ1-2; possible D gene TRBD1, 5 bases. The CDR3 has 12 amino acids. The V end lost 4 bases, the J end lost 4 bases, and 7 bases lay between the germline ends. Germline lookup yields CDR1 MGHDK and CDR2 SYGVNS. The CDR3 DNA is TGTGCCAGCAGTGGGGACGGCTATGGCTACACCTTC. It is translated as CASSGDGYGYTF.